One sample yielded the 10 T cell receptor beta chains listed below, sequenced in a study of cytomegalovirus exposure and HLA in healthy donors. The PCR used 60 Vbeta and 13 Jbeta primers. Assay: immunoSEQ multiplex PCR; the TCRdb copy retains only in-frame clones and omits some. Here the sample spans about 180,000 clones, 82% being singletons. Sequenced: PBMCs. The receptors here all came from a woman in her forties or fifties in good health and CMV-seronegative.

The V gene is TRBV5-1, the J gene TRBJ2-5, with 14 positions matching TRBD2. Looked up from germline, CDR1 is SGHRS and CDR2 is YFSETQ. This CDR3 is 18 amino acids long. V was clipped by 5 bases and J by 5 bases; unmatched bases: 14. The chain's CDR3 is CASRPGTSGRGLGETQYF. The CDR3 DNA reads TGCGCCAGCAGGCCCGGGACTAGCGGGAGAGGGCTTGGGGAGACCCAGTACTTC.

This sequence joins TRBV4-1 and TRBJ2-5; tentatively, D is TRBD2 (6 bases). This CDR3 has 16 amino acids. Germline values: CDR1 MGHRA, CDR2 YSYEKL. V dropped 4 bases and J dropped 1 base, with 16 bases sitting between them. The CDR3: CASSRRASVVQETQYF. The DNA of the CDR3 is TGCGCCAGCAGCCGCCGGGCTAGCGTAGTCCAAGAGACCCAGTACTTC.

This chain links TRBV28 with TRBJ2-5, with 8 bases matching TRBD2. V lost 6 bases and J lost 5; bases outside the gene matches: 11. Germline lookup yields CDR1 MDHEN and CDR2 SYDVKM. The length of the CDR3 is 15 residues. The CDR3 region has the DNA TGTGCCAGCAGACCGAGCGGGGGCGAGGGGGAGACCCAGTACTTC. Its protein product is CASRPSGGEGETQYF.

This clone was detected only a few times. DNA of the CDR3: TGTGCCAGCAGCGTAGCTACGCAACTCTCTGGGGCCAACGTCCTGACTTTC. Its translation is CASSVATQLSGANVLTF. This sequence joins TRBV9 and TRBJ2-6; no firm D call. This CDR3 is built from 17 residues. CDR1 SGDLS and CDR2 YYNGEE come from the germline V gene. Deletions cut 0 bases from V and 0 bases from J, with 10 bases between. Complete variable domain (other parts from reference TRBV9 and TRBJ2-6): DSGVTQTPKHLITATGQRVTLRCSPRSGDLSVYWYQQSLDQGLQFLIQYYNGEERAKGNILERFSAQQFPDLHSELNLSSLELGDSALYFCASSVATQLSGANVLTFGAGSRLTVL.

The chain employs TRBV27 and TRBJ2-5, with 8 positions matching TRBD2. The germline gives CDR1 MNHEY, CDR2 SMNVEV (reference sequence). V trimming: 6 bases; J trimming: 3 bases; junction bases outside the gene matches: 9. This CDR3 has 15 residues. DNA for the CDR3: TGTGCCAGCAGCCGCATACTAGCGGTAAAAGAGACCCAGTACTTC. Its translation is CASSRILAVKETQYF.

This rearrangement joins TRBV4-3 to TRBJ2-2, with 7 nucleotides matching TRBD2. The germline gives CDR1 LGHNA, CDR2 YSLEER. This CDR3 spans 17 amino acids. V dropped 0 bases and J dropped 0; count of bases not matched to a gene: 4. The CDR3, as DNA: TGCGCCAGCAGCCAAGACCGGGGGGACGCGAACACCGGGGAGCTGTTTTTT. It codes for CASSQDRGDANTGELFF.

The chain joins TRBV5-1 to TRBJ1-2, with 12 positions matching TRBD1. With V trimmed by 0 bases and J by 7 bases, 4 bases remained unmatched. Germline assignment: CDR1 SGHRS and CDR2 YFSETQ. This CDR3 contains 15 residues. CDR3 residues: CASSLAGTGGRGYTF. The CDR3 DNA is TGCGCCAGCAGCTTGGCGGGGACAGGGGGCCGTGGCTACACCTTC.

The J gene is TRBJ1-2, the V gene TRBV5-8; 8 positions match TRBD1. Trimming took 0 bases from V and 2 from J; bases not matched to a gene: 0. Germline values: CDR1 SGHTS, CDR2 YDEGEE. This CDR3 region has 14 residues. CDR3 DNA sequence: TGTGCCAGCAGCTTGGGGGACAGGAACTATGGCTACACCTTC. Translating gives CASSLGDRNYGYTF.

The CDR3 loop reads CASIGGDHSYNEQFF. The DNA of the CDR3 is TGTGCCAGTATCGGGGGAGACCACTCCTACAATGAGCAGTTCTTC. V is TRBV19 and J is TRBJ2-1; TRBD2 is a possible D gene (6 bases). Germline V gene lookup returns CDR1 LNHDA and CDR2 SQIVND (reference sequence). This CDR3 has 15 residues. V lost 7 bases and J 0 bases, leaving 13 bases between the germline ends. Full variable domain (rest looked up from reference TRBV19 and TRBJ2-1): DGGITQSPKYLFRKEGQNVTLSCEQNLNHDAMYWYRQDPGQGLRLIYYSQIVNDFQKGDIAEGYSVSREKKESFPLTVTSAQKNPTAFYLCASIGGDHSYNEQFFGPGTRLTVL.

This clone was observed a handful of times. J is TRBJ2-7 and V is TRBV27; weak D call: TRBD2 (6 bases). V was cut by 9 bases and J by 4 bases, with 19 bases left in between. This CDR3 is built from 14 residues. Germline V lookup: CDR1 MNHEY, CDR2 SMNVEV (reference sequence). CDR3 region: CASSRGSGGYEQYF. For the CDR3, the DNA is TGTGCCAGTTCCCGGGGGAGCGGCGGATACGAGCAGTACTTC.